The clone carrying this TCR beta chain was observed at least ten times. This CDR3 is built from 17 residues. Trimming took 0 bases from V and 5 from J, leaving 19 bases between them. Per germline, CDR1 LNHNV and CDR2 YYDKDF (reference sequence). TCRdb passed the RT-PCR reads through MiXCR, listing each CDR3 protein once. The repertoire has hundreds of thousands of distinct CDR3 sequences, about 11% of them found once; the top ten carry more than 9.5%. The source of the sample is a study of response to subunit inactivated influenza vaccine. These data were also filed under a second study, of T cells expressing NK-cell markers. This second study notes: With UMIs, 5'RACE template switching was used to make TCR beta cDNA. One of the eight sequenced donors was seronegative, whereas the other seven were HCMV-seropositive. Expanded NKG2C+ T cell clones had unclear HCMV specificity.

The source is a man in his forties or fifties who received an inactivated influenza vaccine. This rearrangement joins TRBV15 to TRBJ2-5, with D possibly TRBD2 on 6 matching bases. The starting material was PBMCs from blood, obtained on the day of vaccination. The CDR3 nucleotides are TGTGCCACCAGCAGAGAAATAAGAGCCTTTGGAGGGGAGACCCAGTACTTC. The encoded protein is CATSREIRAFGGETQYF.